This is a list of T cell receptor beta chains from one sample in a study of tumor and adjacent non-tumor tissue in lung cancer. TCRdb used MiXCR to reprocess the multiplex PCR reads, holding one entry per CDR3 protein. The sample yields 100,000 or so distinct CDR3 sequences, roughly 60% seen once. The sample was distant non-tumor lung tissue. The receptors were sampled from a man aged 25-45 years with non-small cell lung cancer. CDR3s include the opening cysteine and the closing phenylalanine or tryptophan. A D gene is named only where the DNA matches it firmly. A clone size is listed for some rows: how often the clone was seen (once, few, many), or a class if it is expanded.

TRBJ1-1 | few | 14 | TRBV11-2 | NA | CASSLQIKETEAFF | TGTGCCAGCAGCTTACAGATTAAGGAAACTGAAGCTTTCTTT
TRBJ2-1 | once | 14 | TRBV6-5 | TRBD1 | CASTYWQGDNEQFF | TGTGCAAGCACTTACTGGCAGGGGGATAATGAGCAGTTCTTC
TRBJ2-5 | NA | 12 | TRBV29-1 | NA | CSFWDGQEIQYF | TGCAGCTTCTGGGACGGCCAAGAGATCCAATACTTC
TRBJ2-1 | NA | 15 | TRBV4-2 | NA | CASSQDGDVMNEQFF | TGTGCCAGTAGCCAAGATGGCGACGTGATGAATGAGCAGTTCTTC
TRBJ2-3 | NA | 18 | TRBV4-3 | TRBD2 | CASSQATQAGGGANTQYF | TGCGCCAGCAGCCAGGCTACACAAGCGGGGGGCGGGGCAAACACGCAGTATTTT
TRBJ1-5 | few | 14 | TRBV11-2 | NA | CASSTDRKNQPQHF | TGTGCCAGCAGCACGGACAGAAAGAATCAGCCCCAGCATTTT
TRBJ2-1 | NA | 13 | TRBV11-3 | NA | CASSPTYGNERFF | TGTGCCAGCAGCCCCACATATGGCAATGAGCGGTTCTTC
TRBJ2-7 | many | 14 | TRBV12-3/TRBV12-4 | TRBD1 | CASSLQGASYEQYF | TGTGCCAGCAGTTTACAGGGGGCCTCCTACGAGCAGTACTTC
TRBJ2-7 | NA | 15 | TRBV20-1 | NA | CSARDLRAHLYEQYF | TGCAGTGCTAGAGATTTAAGGGCCCACCTCTACGAGCAGTACTTC
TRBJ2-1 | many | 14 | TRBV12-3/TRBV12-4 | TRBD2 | CASNPGLANNEQFF | TGTGCCAGCAACCCGGGACTAGCAAACAATGAGCAGTTCTTC
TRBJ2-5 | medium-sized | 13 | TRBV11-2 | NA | CASSTQGPETQYF | TGTGCCAGCAGCACGCAGGGTCCAGAGACCCAGTACTTC
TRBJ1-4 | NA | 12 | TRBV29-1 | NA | CSIDVGIDKLFF | TGCAGCATTGATGTCGGAATCGATAAACTGTTTTTT
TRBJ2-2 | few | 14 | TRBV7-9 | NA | CASSLGWNTGELFF | TGTGCCAGCAGCTTAGGCTGGAACACCGGGGAGCTGTTTTTT
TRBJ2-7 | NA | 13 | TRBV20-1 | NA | CSAIQDSSYEQYF | TGCAGTGCAATCCAGGACAGTAGCTACGAGCAGTACTTC
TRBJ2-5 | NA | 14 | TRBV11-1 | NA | CTSSFYTYQETQYF | TGTACCAGCAGCTTCTATACGTACCAAGAGACCCAGTACTTC
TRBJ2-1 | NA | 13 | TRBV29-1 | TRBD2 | CSAELAVYIEQFF | TGCAGCGCAGAACTAGCGGTTTACATTGAGCAGTTCTTC
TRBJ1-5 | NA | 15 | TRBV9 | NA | CASSAGGQPNQPQHF | TGTGCCAGCAGCGCCGGAGGACAGCCCAATCAGCCCCAGCATTTT
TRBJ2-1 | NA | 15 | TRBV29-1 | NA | CSVTIGGSGYNVQFF | TGCAGCGTTACCATCGGCGGCAGCGGCTACAATGTGCAGTTCTTC
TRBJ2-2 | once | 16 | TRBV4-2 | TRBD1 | CASSQRTGVNTGELFF | TGTGCCAGCAGCCAAAGAACAGGGGTGAACACCGGGGAGCTGTTTTTT
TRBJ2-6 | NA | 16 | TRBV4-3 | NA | CASSQDLGAGANVPAF | TGCGCCAGCAGCCAAGATCTGGGGGCTGGGGCCAACGTCCCGGCTTTC
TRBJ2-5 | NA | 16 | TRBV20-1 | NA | CSARLSRGTDEETQYF | TGCAGTGCTAGACTATCCCGGGGGACAGATGAGGAGACCCAGTACTTC
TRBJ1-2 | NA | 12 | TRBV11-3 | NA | CVSSLTPGSHTF | TGTGTCAGCAGCTTAACACCCGGGAGCCACACCTTC
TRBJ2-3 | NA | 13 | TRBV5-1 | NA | CASSSWTTNTQYF | TGCGCCAGCAGCTCCTGGACTACAAATACGCAGTATTTT
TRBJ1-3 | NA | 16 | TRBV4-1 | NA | CTSSQADGGSGNAIYF | TGCACCAGCAGCCAGGCGGACGGGGGCTCTGGAAACGCCATATATTTT
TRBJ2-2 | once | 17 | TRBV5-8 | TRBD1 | CASSVPPGQANTGELFF | TGTGCCAGCAGCGTACCCCCGGGACAGGCTAACACCGGGGAGCTGTTTTTT